The 9 T cell receptor beta chains presented below share a single source sample, sequenced in a study of tissue T cells after allogeneic stem cell transplantation. The time point: mouse harvest day 7 after allogeneic transplant. The graft held 10^6 splenic CD5+ T cells and 10^7 T-cell-depleted bone marrow cells. Sequenced by immunoSEQ multiplex PCR; TCRdb stores in-frame clones only, minus some. The sample carries over a thousand clones, around 50% recorded once. The sample was liver tissue. Every receptor here comes from a female BALB/c mouse given C57BL/6 T cells with graft-versus-host disease after an allogeneic hematopoietic cell transplant.

Points on this clone: Mouse gene names and germline throughout. The read gets to within 1 residue of the CDR3 end, and the germline J gene fills in the rest. V gene TRBV12-2 combines with J gene TRBJ2-5, with D perhaps TRBD1 or TRBD2 (5 bases each). V lost 0 bases and J 2 bases, leaving 8 bases between the germline ends. The CDR3 is made up of 14 amino acids. Per germline, CDR1 SGHLS and CDR2 HYDKME. The CDR3 DNA, read in part, is TGTGCCAGCTCTCTCGACGGGGGCCAAGACACCCAGTAC. This sequence encodes CASSLDGGQDTQY. The entire CDR3 is CASSLDGGQDTQYF.

As for this clone: Gene names are the mouse ones. The CDR3 extends 1 residue past the end of the read, so its final part is completed from the germline J gene. The genes are TRBV3 and TRBJ1-1; possibly TRBD1 for D (5 bases). The length of the CDR3 is 13 residues. Trimming cost V 1 base and J 4 bases, with 7 bases left between them. CDR1 and CDR2 (germline): SNHLY, FYNGKV (reference sequence). The covered CDR3 bases are TGTGCCAGCAGCTTAGGGGGGGGCACAGAAGTCTTC. As protein: CASSLGGGTEVF. The whole CDR3 protein is CASSLGGGTEVFF. The complete variable domain, with remaining parts taken from reference TRBV3 and TRBJ1-1, reads GPKVLQIPSHQIIDMGQMVTLNCDPVSNHLYFYWYKQILGQQMEFLVNFYNGKVMEKSKLFKDQFSVERPDGSYFTLKIQPTALEDSAVYFCASSLGGGTEVFFGKGTRLTVV.

Regarding this clone: Germline and genes: mouse. The covered CDR3 bases are TGTGCCAGCAGCTCCCGGGGGGGGTATGCTGAGCAGTTC. Its protein product is CASSSRGGYAEQF. The entire CDR3 protein is CASSSRGGYAEQFF. The chain recombines TRBV4 with TRBJ2-1, with 7 bases lining up with TRBD2. The read halts 1 residue ahead of the CDR3 end, with the missing end drawn from the germline J gene. Germline CDR1 reads LGHDT; CDR2 reads YNNKQL (reference sequence). V lost 4 bases, J lost 4 bases, and 4 bases stayed unmatched. This CDR3 contains 14 residues.

As to this clone: Mouse germline and gene names are used. The missing CDR3 end, 1 residue past where the read stops, is filled in from the germline J gene. V is TRBV15 and J is TRBJ2-7, with 8 bases fitting TRBD2. With V trimmed by 5 bases and J by 0 bases, 6 bases remained unmatched. The CDR3 consists of 15 residues. CDR1 and CDR2 from the germline V gene are SGHND and FRSKSL. The CDR3 sequence is CASSRLGRSSYEQYF. CDR3 DNA, as far as it was read: TGTGCCAGCAGTCGACTGGGGAGGAGCTCCTATGAACAGTAC.

Regarding this clone: The gene names given are mouse names. Read sequence stops 1 residue before the CDR3 end, and the germline J gene provides the missing end. This sequence joins TRBV29 and TRBJ1-3, with TRBD1 identical over 7 bases. This CDR3 is built from 15 residues. With 1 base clipped from V and 0 bases from J, the junction kept 0 bases outside the gene matches. CDR1 is MSHET and CDR2 is SYDVDS in the germline V gene. CDR3 DNA, as far as it was read: TGTGCTAGCAGTTTATACAGGGGTTCTGGAAATACGCTCTAT. The encoded protein is CASSLYRGSGNTLY. The whole CDR3 protein is CASSLYRGSGNTLYF. The full variable domain, in which reference TRBV29 and TRBJ1-3 provide the parts outside the CDR3, is DMKVTQMPRYLIKRMGENVLLECGQDMSHETMYWYRQDPGLGLQLIYISYDVDSNSEGDIPKGYRVSRKKREHFSLILDSAKTNQTSVYFCASSLYRGSGNTLYFGEGSRLIVV.

This clone has just a few counts. Here the gene names and germline are mouse. The missing CDR3 end, 1 residue past where the read stops, is filled in from the germline J gene. V and J are TRBV13-1 and TRBJ2-1, with D maybe TRBD1 (7 bases). Germline assignment: CDR1 NSHNY and CDR2 SYGAGN. V was cut by 0 bases and J by 4 bases, with 11 bases left in between. The CDR3 runs to 15 residues. The CDR3 DNA, read in part, is TGTGCCAGCAGTGATGAAGGGGGCGCGTATGCTGAGCAGTTC. Protein product: CASSDEGGAYAEQF. The complete CDR3 protein is CASSDEGGAYAEQFF.

Regarding this clone: Gene names and germline match the mouse. The read ends 1 residue shy of where the CDR3 ends; the end is completed using the germline J gene. The chain has TRBV15 and TRBJ2-3; D is possibly TRBD2 (7 bases). Germline V gene data show CDR1 as SGHND and CDR2 as FRSKSL. The V end was cut by 2 bases, the J end by 0 bases, with 9 bases between. The CDR3 sequence is 15 residues long. CDR3 DNA, as far as it was read: TGTGCCAGCAGTTTACGGGGGGCTAGTGCAGAAACGCTGTAT. Its protein is CASSLRGASAETLY. The full CDR3 sequence reads CASSLRGASAETLYF.

Concerning this clone itself: These gene names are mouse names. The CDR3 end lies 1 residue beyond the end of the read and is filled in from the germline J gene. The chain couples TRBV26 to TRBJ2-3; D is possibly TRBD2 (5 bases). The V gene's germline CDR1 is KGHPV and CDR2 FQNQEV (reference sequence). The CDR3 is 14 residues long. Trimming stripped 3 bases from V and 0 bases from J, with 7 bases between. The DNA read from the CDR3 is TGTGCCAGCAGTCTACTGGCTAGTGCAGAAACGCTGTAT. This codes for CASSLLASAETLY. The whole CDR3 protein is CASSLLASAETLYF.

Concerning this clone itself: The germline and genes are mouse ones. From the germline J gene comes the end of the CDR3, since the read stops 1 residue before it. This chain uses TRBV16 with TRBJ2-5, with 10 bases matching TRBD2. Trimming removed 6 bases from V and 3 bases from J; junction bases left unmatched: 3. This CDR3 has 14 residues. Germline CDR1 and CDR2: SGHSA and FRNQAP. CDR3 region: CASSLDWGQDTQYF. CDR3 DNA, as far as it was read: TGTGCAAGCAGTCTGGACTGGGGGCAAGACACCCAGTAC.